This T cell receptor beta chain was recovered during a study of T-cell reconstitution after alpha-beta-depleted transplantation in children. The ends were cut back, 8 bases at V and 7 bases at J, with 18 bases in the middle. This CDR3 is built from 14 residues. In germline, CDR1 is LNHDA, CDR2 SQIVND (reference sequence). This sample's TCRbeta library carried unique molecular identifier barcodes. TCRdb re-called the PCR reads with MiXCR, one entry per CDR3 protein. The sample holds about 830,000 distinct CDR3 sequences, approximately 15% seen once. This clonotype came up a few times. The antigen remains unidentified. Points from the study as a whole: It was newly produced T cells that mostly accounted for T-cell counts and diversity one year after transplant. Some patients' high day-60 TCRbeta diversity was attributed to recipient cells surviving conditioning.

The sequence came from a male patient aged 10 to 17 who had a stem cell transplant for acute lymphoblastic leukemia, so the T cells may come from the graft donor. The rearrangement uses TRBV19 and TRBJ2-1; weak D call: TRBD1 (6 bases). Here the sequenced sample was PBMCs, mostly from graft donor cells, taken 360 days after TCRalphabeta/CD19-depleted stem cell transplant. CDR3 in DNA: TGTGCCAGTGGGGGCAACCGTCAATGGAATGAGCAGTTCTTC. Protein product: CASGGNRQWNEQFF.